The clone carrying this TCR beta chain has just one count. CDR1 is SGHTS and CDR2 is YDEGEE in the germline V gene. V lost 3 bases and J lost 3, with 12 bases in between. This CDR3 has 14 residues. These data originate in a study of shared T cell receptors in the human thymus. Repertoires were generated with immunoSEQ multiplex PCR, while TCRdb's copy carries only in-frame clones and drops some. The top ten hold 0.0095% to 0.013% of the sample, which has 550,000 to 800,000 clones, approximately 85% seen once. The same specimen was also included in a second study, on human thymus T cells.

This chain links TRBV5-8 with TRBJ1-1; D might be TRBD1 (6 bases). The sequenced sample consisted of thymocytes. The clonotype was recovered from a girl under three years old with a congenital heart defect. DNA of the CDR3: TGTGCCAGCAGCTCGTTGGGGGCTCACACTGAAGCTTTCTTT. It is translated as CASSSLGAHTEAFF.